Below, one T cell receptor beta chain is given with its context. The target antigen is unknown. This specimen belongs to a study of human T cells and chemical hapten exposure. For the study at large: Patch tests put 0.01% DPC on the upper back, read at 6 days.

The CDR3 totals 13 residues. In germline, CDR1 is GTSNPN, CDR2 SVGIG (reference sequence). V was trimmed by 3 bases and J by 2 bases, leaving 7 bases between them. General study results and limits: PT1 expanded TCR numbers rose with patch test score.

Each CDR3 protein is one row after TCRdb ran MiXCR on the RACE reads. The sample consists of approximately 74,000 distinct CDR3 sequences, approximately 32% of them appearing once. The sample's time point: patch test 1, 2 weeks after DPC sensitization. The treatment: therapeutic diphenylcyclopropenone sensitization with weekly scalp DPC. The sequencing here drew on whole blood, taken in connection with sensitization to the hapten diphenylcyclopropenone (DPC). This sequence was found in a man aged 35-49 years with alopecia areata. Some clones in this sample may be carry-over from other donors' samples. The rearrangement joins TRBV30 to TRBJ2-2; no reliable D call. CDR3 nucleotides: TGTGCCTGGAGACTAAGCAACACCGGGGAGCTGTTTTTT. Protein: CAWRLSNTGELFF.